These 19 T cell receptor beta chains were all obtained from the same sample, sequenced in a study of T cell responses to AZD1222 COVID-19 vaccine. The protocol was immunoSEQ multiplex PCR, while the TCRdb copy is restricted to in-frame clones and leaves out a portion. The sample yields approximately 84,000 clones, around four fifths seen once. The specimen comprised peripheral blood, sampled 28 days after the second AZD1222 dose. The receptors derive from an adult who received the AZD1222 COVID-19 vaccine.

The chain combines TRBV2 with TRBJ1-5; 7 bases are shared with TRBD1. CDR1 SNHLY and CDR2 FYNNEI come from the germline V gene. Trimming at V came to 5 bases and at J to 1 base, leaving 5 bases not matched to a gene. The CDR3 is 15 residues long. The CDR3 DNA follows: TGTGCCAGCAGTAACGGACAGGCCAGCAATCAGCCCCAGCATTTT. It encodes CASSNGQASNQPQHF.

V and J are TRBV9 and TRBJ2-3; 14 bases match TRBD2. The V gene end was trimmed by 4 bases and the J gene end by 3 bases; junction bases not matched to a gene: 13. The CDR3 consists of 19 residues. Germline values: CDR1 SGDLS, CDR2 YYNGEE. Written as DNA, the CDR3 is TGTGCCAGCAGCCCGGGACTAGCGGGAGTAAGGATTGTGACAGATACGCAGTATTTT. This encodes CASSPGLAGVRIVTDTQYF.

The chain employs TRBV11-3 and TRBJ2-7; 11 bases match TRBD2. The length of the CDR3 is 15 residues. Germline-derived CDR1 and CDR2 are SGHNT and YENEEA. With V trimmed by 5 bases and J by 0 bases, 3 bases remained unmatched. The CDR3 nucleotides read TGTGCCAGCAGCCCTAGCGGGAGGAGCTCCTACGAGCAGTACTTC. Translation: CASSPSGRSSYEQYF. Based on the CDR3 plus reference TRBV11-3 and TRBJ2-7, the full variable domain is EAGVVQSPRYKIIEKKQPVAFWCNPISGHNTLYWYLQNLGQGPELLIRYENEEAVDDSQLPKDRFSAERLKGVDSTLKIQPAELGDSAVYLCASSPSGRSSYEQYFGPGTRLTVT.

J is TRBJ1-5 and V is TRBV5-8; a weak D match, TRBD1 (5 bases). Germline-derived CDR1 and CDR2 are SGHTS and YDEGEE. V was cut by 4 bases and J by 5 bases, with 16 bases left in between. The CDR3 extends over 15 amino acids. CDR3 region: CASSPPEGPYQPQHF. The DNA of the CDR3 is TGTGCCAGCAGCCCTCCGGAGGGACCCTATCAGCCCCAGCATTTT.

The genes are TRBV6-5 and TRBJ1-2; 7 nucleotides agree with TRBD1. V was clipped by 6 bases and J by 5 bases; unmatched bases: 12. The CDR3 runs 15 residues. The germline gives CDR1 MNHEY, CDR2 SVGAGI. CDR3 region: CASSPPLTGEYGYTF. CDR3 in DNA: TGTGCCAGCAGCCCCCCCCTTACAGGGGAATATGGCTACACCTTC.

The table lists this clone with a count of one. The chain joins TRBV10-3 to TRBJ2-3; the match to TRBD2 covers 8 bases. Trimming cost V 3 bases and J 2 bases; bases outside gene matches: 7. Germline V gene data show CDR1 as ENHRY and CDR2 as SYGVKD. CDR3 length equals 16 residues. This CDR3 is CAISEGVSGNTDTQYF. CDR3 bases: TGTGCCATCAGTGAAGGTGTTAGCGGGAACACAGATACGCAGTATTTT.

The V gene is TRBV4-3, the J gene TRBJ1-2; weak D call: TRBD1 (6 bases). Trimming removed 0 bases from V and 4 bases from J, with 18 bases in between. Germline V lookup: CDR1 LGHNA, CDR2 YSLEER. The CDR3 consists of 17 residues. The CDR3: CASSQDFLSVGAYGYTF. The CDR3 nucleotides are TGCGCCAGCAGCCAAGATTTCCTTTCAGTGGGGGCCTATGGCTACACCTTC.

J is TRBJ1-2 and V is TRBV30, with a weak D call TRBD1 (5 bases). The CDR3 covers 13 residues. The germline V gene has CDR1 GTSNPN and CDR2 SVGIG (reference sequence). Trimming took off 0 bases at V and 8 bases at J, with 13 bases between the two ends. This CDR3 reads CAWSVRGAGGYTF. Written as DNA, the CDR3 is TGTGCCTGGAGTGTACGAGGGGCGGGCGGCTACACCTTC.

V is TRBV11-2 and J is TRBJ1-2, with TRBD1 matching 7 bases. This CDR3 has 17 residues. V shed 4 bases, J shed 3 bases, and the junction held 14 bases outside the gene matches. CDR1 and CDR2 from the germline V gene are SGHAT and FQNNGV. CDR3: CASSSLRDRALYYGYTF. The CDR3 coding sequence is TGTGCCAGCAGCTCGCTCCGGGACAGAGCATTGTACTATGGCTACACCTTC.

The chain carries TRBV6-5 and TRBJ2-5; D may be TRBD1 (5 bases). The V and J ends lost 6 bases and 4 bases respectively, with 18 bases between them. This CDR3 comprises 15 residues. Germline V gene data show CDR1 as MNHEY and CDR2 as SVGAGI. The CDR3 region has the DNA TGTGCCAGCAGCGCAAAGAGTGGGGCACGAGAGACCCAGTACTTC. It specifies CASSAKSGARETQYF.

The genes are TRBV6-5 and TRBJ2-5; D gene ambiguous. The CDR3 sequence is 13 residues long. Germline-derived CDR1 and CDR2 are MNHEY and SVGAGI. The V end was cut by 7 bases, the J end by 2 bases, with 11 bases between. CDR3: CASKFLGQETQYF. The CDR3 DNA sequence: TGTGCCAGCAAATTCCTGGGGCAAGAGACCCAGTACTTC.

This chain connects TRBV6-2 or TRBV6-3 to TRBJ2-3, with 11 bases that match TRBD2. Looked up from germline, CDR1 is MNHEY and CDR2 is SVGEGT. This CDR3 is 16 amino acids long. The ends lost 2 bases at V and 4 bases at J; junction bases unmatched: 5. CDR3 protein: CASSYGGTSGADTQYF. CDR3 in DNA: TGTGCCAGCAGTTACGGCGGGACTAGCGGCGCAGATACGCAGTATTTT.

Only one count was recorded for this clone. The genes are TRBV10-3 and TRBJ2-1; 9 bases agree with TRBD1. CDR1 and CDR2 (germline): ENHRY, SYGVKD. The ends lost 6 bases at V and 7 bases at J; junction bases unmatched: 10. CDR3 length equals 15 residues. This chain's CDR3 is CAIRTPGQGSNEQFF. The CDR3 DNA is TGTGCCATCAGAACCCCGGGACAGGGTTCAAATGAGCAGTTCTTC.

The rearrangement joins TRBV7-9 to TRBJ1-2; D might be TRBD1 (6 bases). Per the germline V gene, CDR1 is SEHNR and CDR2 is FQNEAQ (reference sequence). This CDR3 has 17 amino acids. The V and J ends lost 3 bases and 4 bases respectively, with 21 bases between them. CDR3 loop: CASSFKVQLGGSYGYTF. CDR3 DNA: TGTGCCAGCAGCTTTAAAGTCCAACTGGGGGGCAGCTATGGCTACACCTTC.

The chain has TRBV3-1 (or the pseudogene TRBV3-2) and TRBJ1-2; D is uncertain. CDR3 length equals 19 residues. Between the trimmed V and J ends, which lost 0 bases and 3 bases, there was a span of 23 bases. CDR1 LGHDT and CDR2 YNNKEL come from the germline V gene (reference sequence). CDR3: CASSQDFLREIPPDYGYTF. The CDR3 DNA reads TGTGCCAGCAGCCAAGATTTCTTACGCGAAATTCCACCGGACTATGGCTACACCTTC.

The chain couples TRBV19 to TRBJ1-5; a weak D match, TRBD1 (6 bases). The CDR3 has 12 residues. CDR1 and CDR2 from the germline V gene are LNHDA and SQIVND (reference sequence). Trimming took 10 bases from V and 5 from J, leaving 12 bases between them. The CDR3: CATQQGYQPQHF. The CDR3, as DNA: TGTGCCACCCAACAGGGCTATCAGCCCCAGCATTTT.

The CDR3 sequence: CASTKRVGSYEQYF. CDR3 sequence (DNA): TGTGCCAGCACCAAAAGGGTTGGATCCTACGAGCAGTACTTC. J is TRBJ2-7 and V is TRBV3-1 (or the pseudogene TRBV3-2); D not resolved. Looked up from germline, CDR1 is LGHDT and CDR2 is YNNKEL (reference sequence). V shed 7 bases and J shed 1 base, with 14 bases lying between them. CDR3 length equals 14 residues.

The chain recombines TRBV4-3 with TRBJ2-2; 12 bases are shared with TRBD2. V lost 4 bases and J lost 1; bases outside the gene matches: 1. This CDR3 has 16 residues. Germline CDR1 reads LGHNA; CDR2 reads YSLEER. The CDR3 region has the DNA TGCGCCAGCAGCCTGGGACTAGCGGGGAACACCGGGGAGCTGTTTTTT. Translation: CASSLGLAGNTGELFF.

V and J are TRBV6-5 and TRBJ2-1; unclear D gene. CDR3 length: 13 amino acids. Germline loops: CDR1 MNHEY, CDR2 SVGAGI. With 6 bases removed from V and 4 bases from J, the gap between germline ends came to 10 bases. CDR3 residues: CASRPPGYNEQFF. The CDR3 DNA follows: TGTGCCAGCAGGCCCCCTGGATACAATGAGCAGTTCTTC.